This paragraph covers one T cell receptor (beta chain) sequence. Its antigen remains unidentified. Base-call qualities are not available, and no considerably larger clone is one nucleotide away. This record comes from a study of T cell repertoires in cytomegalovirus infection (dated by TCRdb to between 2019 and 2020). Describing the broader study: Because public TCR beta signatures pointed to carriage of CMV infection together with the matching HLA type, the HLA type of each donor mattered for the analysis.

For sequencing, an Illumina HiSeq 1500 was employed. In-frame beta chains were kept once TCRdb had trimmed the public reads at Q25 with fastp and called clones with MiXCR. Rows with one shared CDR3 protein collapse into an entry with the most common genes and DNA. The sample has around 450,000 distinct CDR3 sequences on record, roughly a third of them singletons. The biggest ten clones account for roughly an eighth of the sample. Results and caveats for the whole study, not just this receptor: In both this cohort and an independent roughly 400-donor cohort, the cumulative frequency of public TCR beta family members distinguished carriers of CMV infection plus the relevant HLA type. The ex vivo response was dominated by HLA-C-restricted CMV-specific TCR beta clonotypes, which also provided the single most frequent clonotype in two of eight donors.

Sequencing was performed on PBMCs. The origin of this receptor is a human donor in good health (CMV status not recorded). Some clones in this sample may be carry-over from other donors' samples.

The nucleotide sequence is TGTGCCAGCAGTCCGGAATTGGGGGCTCGGGAGCAGTACTTC. This yields the protein CASSPELGAREQYF. The chain couples TRBV7-6 to TRBJ2-7; TRBD1 is a possible D gene, resting on 6 matching bases. V is cut by 6 bases and J by 7 bases, and the space between the germline ends is 19 bases. Sequences SGHVS (CDR1) and FNYEAQ (CDR2) are obtained from the germline V gene. From its cysteine to its phenylalanine, the CDR3 spans 14 amino acids. The sequence is cut down to CDR3 DNA, 42 bases in frame from base 1.